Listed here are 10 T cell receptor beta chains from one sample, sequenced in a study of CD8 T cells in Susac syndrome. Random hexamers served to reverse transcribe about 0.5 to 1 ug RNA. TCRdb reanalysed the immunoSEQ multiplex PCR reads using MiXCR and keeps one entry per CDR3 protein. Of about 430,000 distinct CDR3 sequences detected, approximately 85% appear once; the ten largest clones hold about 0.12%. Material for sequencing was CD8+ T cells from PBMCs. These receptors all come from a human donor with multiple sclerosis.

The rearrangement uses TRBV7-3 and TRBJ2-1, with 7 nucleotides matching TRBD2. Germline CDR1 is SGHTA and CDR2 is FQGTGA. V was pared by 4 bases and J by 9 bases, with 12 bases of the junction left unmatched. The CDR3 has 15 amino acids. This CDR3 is CASSYGSGGSTEQFF. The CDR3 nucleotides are TGTGCCAGCAGCTACGGTTCGGGAGGAAGTACTGAGCAGTTCTTC.

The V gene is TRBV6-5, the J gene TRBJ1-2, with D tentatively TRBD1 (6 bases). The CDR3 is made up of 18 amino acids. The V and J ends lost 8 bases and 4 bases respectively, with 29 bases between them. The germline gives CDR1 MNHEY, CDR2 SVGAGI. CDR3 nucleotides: TGTGCCAGCCGTACCTCGATCAACAGGGCCCGCCCTGGCTATGGCTACACCTTC. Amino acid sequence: CASRTSINRARPGYGYTF.

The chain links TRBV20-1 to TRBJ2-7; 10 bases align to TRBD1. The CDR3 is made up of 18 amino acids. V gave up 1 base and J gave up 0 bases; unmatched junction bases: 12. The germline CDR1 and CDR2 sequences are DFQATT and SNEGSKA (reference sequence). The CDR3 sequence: CSARVPGQGPTSSYEQYF. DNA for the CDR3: TGCAGTGCTAGAGTCCCGGGACAGGGGCCTACAAGCTCCTACGAGCAGTACTTC.

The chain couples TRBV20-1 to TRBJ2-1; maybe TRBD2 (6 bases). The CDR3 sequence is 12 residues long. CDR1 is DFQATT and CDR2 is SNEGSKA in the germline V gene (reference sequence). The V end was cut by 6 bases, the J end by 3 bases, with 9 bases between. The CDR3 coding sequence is TGCAGTGCCCAGGACTACTACAATGAGCAGTTCTTC. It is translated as CSAQDYYNEQFF.

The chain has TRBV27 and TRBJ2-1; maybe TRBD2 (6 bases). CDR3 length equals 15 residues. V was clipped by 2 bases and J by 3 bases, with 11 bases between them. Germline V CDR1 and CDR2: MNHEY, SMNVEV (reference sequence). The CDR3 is CASSLDQAGYNEQFF. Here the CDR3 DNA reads TGTGCCAGCAGTTTAGATCAAGCGGGCTACAATGAGCAGTTCTTC.

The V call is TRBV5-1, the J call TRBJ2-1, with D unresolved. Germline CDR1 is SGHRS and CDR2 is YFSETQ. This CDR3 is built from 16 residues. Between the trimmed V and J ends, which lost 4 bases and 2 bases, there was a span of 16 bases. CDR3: CASSSHPDNPYNEQFF. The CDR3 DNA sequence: TGCGCCAGCAGCAGCCACCCGGATAATCCCTACAATGAGCAGTTCTTC.

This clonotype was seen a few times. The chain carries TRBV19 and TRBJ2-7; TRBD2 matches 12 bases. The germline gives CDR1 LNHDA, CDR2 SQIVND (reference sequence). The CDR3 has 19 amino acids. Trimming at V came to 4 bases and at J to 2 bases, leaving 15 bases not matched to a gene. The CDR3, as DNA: TGTGCCAGTAGTACGCCGGGAGGTAGGGGACTAGCGGGTCCCTACGAGCAGTACTTC. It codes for CASSTPGGRGLAGPYEQYF.

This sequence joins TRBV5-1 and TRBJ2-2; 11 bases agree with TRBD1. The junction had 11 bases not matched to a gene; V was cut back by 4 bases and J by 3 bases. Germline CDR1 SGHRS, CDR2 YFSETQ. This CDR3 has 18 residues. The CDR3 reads CASSRLILGQGDTGELFF. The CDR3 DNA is TGCGCCAGCAGCCGGTTGATCTTGGGACAGGGGGACACCGGGGAGCTGTTTTTT.

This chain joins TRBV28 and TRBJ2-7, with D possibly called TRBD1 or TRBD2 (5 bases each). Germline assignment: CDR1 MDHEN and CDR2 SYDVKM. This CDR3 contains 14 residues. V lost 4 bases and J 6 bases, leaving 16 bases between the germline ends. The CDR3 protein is CASSSRGAPPEQYF. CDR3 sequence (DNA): TGTGCCAGCAGTTCCAGAGGGGCCCCTCCCGAGCAGTACTTC.

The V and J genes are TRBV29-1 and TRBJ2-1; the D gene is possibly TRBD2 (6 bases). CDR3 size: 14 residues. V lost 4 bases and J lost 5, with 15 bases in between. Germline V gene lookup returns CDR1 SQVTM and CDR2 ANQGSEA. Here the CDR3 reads CSVGYGGVDNEQFF. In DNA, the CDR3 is TGCAGCGTTGGTTACGGGGGAGTAGACAATGAGCAGTTCTTC.